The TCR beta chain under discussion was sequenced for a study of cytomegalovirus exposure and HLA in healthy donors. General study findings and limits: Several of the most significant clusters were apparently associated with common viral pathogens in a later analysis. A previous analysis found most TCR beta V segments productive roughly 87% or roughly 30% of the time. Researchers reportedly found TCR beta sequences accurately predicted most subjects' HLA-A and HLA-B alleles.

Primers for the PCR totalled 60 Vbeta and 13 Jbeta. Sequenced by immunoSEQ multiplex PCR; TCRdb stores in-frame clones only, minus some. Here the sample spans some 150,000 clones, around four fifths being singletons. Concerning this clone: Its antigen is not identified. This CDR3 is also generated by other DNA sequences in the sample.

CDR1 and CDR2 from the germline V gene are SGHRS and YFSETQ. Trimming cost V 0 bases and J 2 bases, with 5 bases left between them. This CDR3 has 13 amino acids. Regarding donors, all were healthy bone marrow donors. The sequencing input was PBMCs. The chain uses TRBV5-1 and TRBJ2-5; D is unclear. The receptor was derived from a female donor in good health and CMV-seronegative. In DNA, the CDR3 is TGCGCCAGCAGCTTGGGTCTTCAAGAGACCCAGTACTTC. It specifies CASSLGLQETQYF. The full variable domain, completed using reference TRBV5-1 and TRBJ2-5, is KAGVTQTPRYLIKTRGQQVTLSCSPISGHRSVSWYQQTPGQGLQFLFEYFSETQRNKGNFPGRFSGRQFSNSRSEMNVSTLELGDSALYLCASSLGLQETQYFGPGTRLLVL.